The sequence of this T cell receptor (beta chain) was determined in a study of cytomegalovirus exposure and HLA in healthy donors. Study information: According to later analysis, the same platform produced the approximately 120 validation and around 730 first-cohort repertoires.

Study-level results: Investigators reported 150 to 200 TCR beta chains as tied to cytomegalovirus. In vitro checks showed that a few CMV-associated chains really do target CMV antigens. The majority of TCR sequences were rare, yet some public TCRs appeared in many donors.

Assay: immunoSEQ multiplex PCR; the TCRdb copy retains only in-frame clones and omits some. The data hold about 180,000 clones, with more than 75% observed a single time. Regarding this clone: What it binds is unknown.

Trimming stripped 8 bases from V and 7 bases from J, with 11 bases between. CDR1 SNHLY and CDR2 FYNNEI come from the germline V gene. The CDR3 totals 11 residues. Sequenced material: PBMCs. The gene calls are TRBV2 and TRBJ1-1, with TRBD1 as a possible D gene (5 bases). The origin of this receptor is a man younger than 30 in good health and CMV-seropositive. CDR3 bases: TGTGCCAGCGGGGCCAAGAGTGAAGCTTTCTTT. Residues: CASGAKSEAFF.